This is a list of T cell receptor beta chains from one sample in a study of CD8 T cells in ankylosing spondylitis. MiXCR was run by TCRdb on the 5' RACE reads, yielding one entry per CDR3 protein. The sample holds nearly 350,000 distinct CDR3 sequences; roughly 15% are singletons and the top ten take roughly 0.99%. The sample taken for sequencing was blood, either unsorted or a sorted T cell fraction (not recorded which). The receptors derive from a male donor with ankylosing spondylitis or in good health (not recorded which). The CDR3 runs from the conserved cysteine through the conserved F or W. The D gene is left open where the match is weak. Expanded clones are given a class, and other clones once, few, many or no size at all.

size	V	length	D	J	CDR3	DNA
few	TRBV10-3	13	TRBD2	TRBJ2-7	CANAGGLAYEQYF	TGTGCCAACGCGGGGGGATTGGCCTACGAGCAGTACTTC
few	TRBV29-1	15	TRBD2	TRBJ2-1	CSTPKGLASYNEQFF	TGCAGCACCCCGAAGGGACTAGCGAGCTACAATGAGCAGTTCTTC
-	TRBV27	14	-	TRBJ1-6	CASSQSRPNSPLHF	TGTGCCAGCAGTCAAAGCCGCCCTAATTCACCCCTCCACTTT
few	TRBV9	20	-	TRBJ2-6	CASSVEGGGQPLSGANVLTF	TGTGCCAGCAGCGTAGAGGGGGGTGGACAGCCTCTCTCTGGGGCCAACGTCCTGACTTTC
-	TRBV11-2	14	-	TRBJ2-2	CASSLEATAGELFF	TGTGCCAGCAGCTTAGAGGCGACAGCCGGGGAGCTGTTTTTT
few	TRBV29-1	14	TRBD1	TRBJ2-7	CSTDERDRGSEQYF	TGCAGCACAGACGAACGGGACAGGGGATCCGAGCAGTACTTC
many	TRBV4-2	14	-	TRBJ2-3	CASSQGTSTDTQYF	TGTGCCAGCAGCCAAGGGACTAGCACAGATACGCAGTATTTT
many	TRBV4-2	14	-	TRBJ2-3	CASSPGTNTDTQYF	TGTGCCAGCAGTCCCGGGACCAACACAGATACGCAGTATTTT
few	TRBV9	18	TRBD1	TRBJ2-1	CASSTNVGGDRGLNEQFF	TGTGCCAGCAGCACCAATGTAGGGGGGGACAGGGGACTTAATGAGCAGTTCTTC
-	TRBV6-5	14	TRBD1	TRBJ2-5	CASRLGQGHQTQYF	TGTGCCAGCAGACTCGGACAGGGCCACCAGACCCAGTACTTC
-	TRBV20-1	16	TRBD2	TRBJ2-3	CSARAPAGGNADTQYF	TGCAGTGCTAGAGCCCCGGCGGGGGGCAACGCAGATACGCAGTATTTT
few	TRBV5-1	14	TRBD2	TRBJ2-5	CASSQGGHQETQYF	TGCGCCAGCAGCCAGGGAGGGCACCAAGAGACCCAGTACTTC
-	TRBV3-1	19	TRBD2	TRBJ2-2	CASSQMPALTSGVTGELFF	TGTGCCAGCAGCCAAATGCCCGCGTTGACTAGCGGGGTTACCGGGGAGCTGTTTTTT
-	TRBV2	12	-	TRBJ1-5	CASSYSRQPQHF	TGTGCCAGCAGCTATTCCCGGCAGCCCCAGCATTTT
-	TRBV6-5	14	-	TRBJ2-3	CASSYSMSTDTQYF	TGTGCCAGCAGTTACTCGATGAGCACAGATACGCAGTATTTT
few	TRBV20-1	13	-	TRBJ1-1	CSASGPGIGEAFF	TGCAGTGCTAGTGGACCCGGGATTGGGGAAGCTTTCTTT
-	TRBV6-1	17	TRBD2	TRBJ2-3	CASIERAVAGASDTQYF	TGTGCCAGCATAGAAAGGGCGGTAGCGGGAGCCTCAGATACGCAGTATTTT
many	TRBV3-1	16	-	TRBJ1-1	CASSQVYSDANTEAFF	TGTGCCAGCAGCCAAGTGTACAGCGATGCGAACACTGAAGCTTTCTTT
few	TRBV29-1	12	-	TRBJ2-5	CSVERDRGTQYF	TGCAGCGTTGAGAGGGACCGAGGGACCCAGTACTTC
-	TRBV5-1	15	TRBD2	TRBJ2-7	CASSNPEGRDYEQYF	TGCGCCAGCAGCAATCCGGAGGGGAGGGACTACGAGCAGTACTTC
-	TRBV29-1	15	TRBD2	TRBJ2-3	CSAYFSGGVQDTQYF	TGCAGCGCCTACTTTAGCGGGGGGGTACAGGATACGCAGTATTTT
-	TRBV24-1	14	-	TRBJ2-1	CATSGTTSGNEQFF	TGTGCCACCAGCGGAACTACCTCCGGGAATGAGCAGTTCTTC
-	TRBV28	12	TRBD1	TRBJ2-5	CAGGTGVETQYF	TGTGCCGGAGGGACAGGGGTGGAGACCCAGTACTTC
few	TRBV6-6	12	-	TRBJ1-2	CASSFGGRGYTF	TGTGCCAGCAGTTTCGGTGGAAGGGGCTACACCTTC
-	TRBV3-1	14	-	TRBJ1-5	CASSQGGGREPQHF	TGTGCCAGCAGCCAAGGGGGAGGGAGGGAGCCCCAGCATTTT
many	TRBV5-1	15	-	TRBJ2-4	CASSFTGDSGNIQYF	TGCGCCAGCAGCTTCACAGGGGATAGCGGAAACATTCAGTACTTC
few	TRBV7-9	15	TRBD1	TRBJ1-3	CASSSDRGSGNTIYF	TGTGCCAGCAGCTCGGACAGGGGTTCTGGAAACACCATATATTTT
-	TRBV20-1	15	TRBD2	TRBJ2-1	CSARLLAGGRDEQFF	TGCAGTGCTAGGCTACTAGCGGGAGGTAGGGATGAGCAGTTCTTC
few	TRBV7-9	15	-	TRBJ1-3	CASSLAGGAGNTIYF	TGTGCCAGCAGCTTAGCTGGAGGGGCTGGAAACACCATATATTTT
-	TRBV5-1	13	TRBD1	TRBJ1-5	CASSFAGGQPQHF	TGCGCCAGCAGCTTCGCAGGGGGACAGCCCCAGCATTTT
-	TRBV7-6	14	-	TRBJ1-4	CASSLSSFNEKLFF	TGTGCCAGCAGCTTATCCTCCTTTAATGAAAAACTGTTTTTT
-	TRBV5-1	13	-	TRBJ1-1	CASSFEMNTEAFF	TGCGCCAGCAGCTTCGAAATGAACACTGAAGCTTTCTTT
-	TRBV7-8	15	TRBD2	TRBJ2-1	CASSLITSGRNEQFF	TGTGCCAGCAGCTTGATCACTAGCGGGAGAAATGAGCAGTTCTTC
-	TRBV5-1	14	TRBD1	TRBJ1-1	CASSRTGEGTEAFF	TGCGCCAGCAGTCGTACAGGGGAGGGCACTGAAGCTTTCTTT
-	TRBV29-1	13	TRBD1	TRBJ1-2	CSVIPGQGDGYTF	TGCAGCGTAATCCCGGGACAGGGGGATGGCTACACCTTC
-	TRBV11-1	18	TRBD1	TRBJ2-1	CASSTVTPGQGYYNEQFF	TGTGCCAGCAGCACCGTAACGCCGGGACAGGGATACTACAATGAGCAGTTCTTC
few	TRBV29-1	12	-	TRBJ1-1	CSVDHGNTEAFF	TGCAGCGTTGATCACGGGAACACTGAAGCTTTCTTT
-	TRBV15	15	TRBD1	TRBJ2-4	CATSRPGQGANIQYF	TGTGCCACCAGCAGACCGGGACAGGGGGCGAACATTCAGTACTTC
-	TRBV18	16	TRBD2	TRBJ2-7	CASSPSRAGGPQEQYF	TGTGCCAGCTCACCATCGCGTGCGGGAGGGCCGCAAGAGCAGTACTTC
-	TRBV10-3	16	TRBD2	TRBJ2-7	CAISANSGSRSYEQYF	TGTGCCATCAGTGCCAATAGCGGGAGTAGGTCCTACGAGCAGTACTTC
few	TRBV6-6	14	TRBD1	TRBJ2-7	CASSYDRVGYEQYF	TGTGCCAGCAGTTACGACAGGGTGGGCTACGAGCAGTACTTC